Each of the 27 T cell receptor beta chains below was sequenced from the same sample in a study of blood T cell repertoires in COVID-19. The protocol was immunoSEQ multiplex PCR, while the TCRdb copy is restricted to in-frame clones and leaves out a portion. The sample shows about 300,000 clones, around nine tenths of them seen only once. Sequencing was carried out using PBMCs or T cells enriched from blood (not recorded which). The receptors were gathered from a woman aged 18-29 years who had recovered from COVID-19.

The chain carries TRBV27 and TRBJ1-5; possibly TRBD1 for D (6 bases). This CDR3 has 17 residues. Trimming took off 2 bases at V and 3 bases at J, with 17 bases between the two ends. CDR1 is MNHEY, CDR2 SMNVEV, per germline (reference sequence). The CDR3 region is CASSLGQPWKLNQPQHF. As DNA, the CDR3 is TGTGCCAGCAGTTTAGGACAGCCATGGAAACTCAATCAGCCCCAGCATTTT.

The chain carries TRBV27 and TRBJ1-4; tentatively, D is TRBD1 (5 bases). The CDR3 covers 17 residues. Looked up from germline, CDR1 is MNHEY and CDR2 is SMNVEV (reference sequence). V was shortened by 4 bases and J by 12 bases, with 27 bases between the two germline ends. The CDR3 region is CASSSRPMEGSIFELFF. The CDR3 DNA sequence: TGTGCCAGCAGTTCTAGGCCTATGGAGGGGTCTATTTTCGAACTGTTTTTT.

The sample holds a few counts of this clone. The V call is TRBV28, the J call TRBJ2-7; D remains ambiguous. V dropped 3 bases and J dropped 3 bases, with 3 bases sitting between them. Germline CDR1 reads MDHEN; CDR2 reads SYDVKM. The CDR3 consists of 11 residues. CDR3 region: CASSFYYEQYF. In DNA, the CDR3 is TGTGCCAGCAGTTTCTACTACGAGCAGTACTTC.

This clone was recorded a few times. This sequence joins TRBV28 and TRBJ1-5; TRBD1 might be the D (5 bases). The CDR3 has 16 amino acids. With 4 bases removed from V and 1 base from J, the gap between germline ends came to 14 bases. Per the germline V gene, CDR1 is MDHEN and CDR2 is SYDVKM. CDR3 DNA sequence: TGTGCCAGCAGTTATGCCAGGGTGGGAAGCAATCAGCCCCAGCATTTT. Its translation is CASSYARVGSNQPQHF.

This clone was recorded once. V usage is TRBV7-6 and J usage is TRBJ1-2; tentatively, D is TRBD1 (5 bases). CDR1 and CDR2 (germline): SGHVS, FNYEAQ. V was pared by 5 bases and J by 2 bases, with 15 bases between. This CDR3 has 15 residues. CDR3 amino acids: CASSPRGDGNYGYTF. The CDR3 DNA is TGTGCCAGCAGCCCCCGGGGGGACGGAAACTATGGCTACACCTTC.

V gene TRBV5-1 combines with J gene TRBJ1-1, with D possibly being TRBD1 (5 bases). The CDR3 length is 15 residues. The germline gives CDR1 SGHRS, CDR2 YFSETQ. Trimming removed 2 bases at V and 0 bases at J, with 11 bases between. The CDR3, as DNA: TGCGCCAGCAGCTTCAAGACAGACTTGAACACTGAAGCTTTCTTT. This sequence encodes CASSFKTDLNTEAFF.

CDR3 in amino acids: CASSSQGQEETQYF. DNA for the CDR3: TGTGCCAGCAGCTCACAGGGTCAGGAAGAGACCCAGTACTTC. This sequence joins TRBV7-2 and TRBJ2-5; a possible D gene is TRBD1 (6 bases). V was pared by 4 bases and J by 3 bases, with 12 bases between. Germline CDR1 is SGHTA and CDR2 is FQGNSA. The CDR3 is 14 residues long.

V is TRBV6-5 and J is TRBJ1-1; D not resolved. V lost 10 bases and J lost 1, with 10 bases in between. The CDR3 is made up of 12 amino acids. Germline lookup yields CDR1 MNHEY and CDR2 SVGAGI. The CDR3 sequence: CAIKTENTEAFF. The CDR3 DNA follows: TGTGCCATCAAGACTGAGAACACTGAAGCTTTCTTT.

This clone was observed a single time. The chain links TRBV7-9 to TRBJ2-1; 9 nucleotides match TRBD2. CDR3 size: 16 residues. Germline trimming cut 7 bases from V and 0 bases from J; bases unmatched to any gene: 7. Germline CDR1 reads SEHNR; CDR2 reads FQNEAQ (reference sequence). Here the CDR3 DNA reads TGTGCCAGCATAGTGAGCGGGGGGTACTCCTACAATGAGCAGTTCTTC. Translation: CASIVSGGYSYNEQFF.

This chain connects TRBV6-5 to TRBJ1-3; no firm D call. V lost 10 bases and J lost 0, with 4 bases in between. Germline V lookup: CDR1 MNHEY, CDR2 SVGAGI. This CDR3 has 11 amino acids. CDR3 in DNA: TGTGCCACCCGCTCTGGAAACACCATATATTTT. This sequence encodes CATRSGNTIYF.

This chain connects TRBV4-3 to TRBJ2-1; D might be TRBD1 (6 bases). Between the trimmed V and J ends, which lost 3 bases and 0 bases, there was a span of 18 bases. This CDR3 has 18 residues. Germline values: CDR1 LGHNA, CDR2 YSLEER. The CDR3 nucleotides are TGCGCCAGCAGCCATGGCATCAGACGACAGGCCTCCTACAATGAGCAGTTCTTC. It specifies CASSHGIRRQASYNEQFF.

The chain uses TRBV6-6 and TRBJ2-7, with D possibly called TRBD1 or TRBD2 (6 bases each). V was trimmed by 5 bases and J by 0 bases, leaving 20 bases between them. The CDR3 contains 17 residues. The germline CDR1 and CDR2 sequences are MNHNY and SVGAGI (reference sequence). CDR3 region: CASSRGLNQVTSYEQYF. CDR3 bases: TGTGCCAGCAGTCGGGGGCTCAACCAGGTAACCTCCTACGAGCAGTACTTC.

This clone was detected only once. The V and J genes are TRBV14 and TRBJ1-3, with 11 bases lining up with TRBD1. The germline gives CDR1 SGHDN, CDR2 FVKESK. The trim removed 4 bases at V and 4 bases at J, leaving 3 bases unmatched. The CDR3 consists of 15 residues. The CDR3 sequence is CASSRGQGVGNTIYF. CDR3 in DNA: TGTGCCAGCAGCCGGGGACAGGGGGTCGGAAACACCATATATTTT.

The chain carries TRBV7-9 and TRBJ2-3; tentative D call: TRBD2 (6 bases). The V end lost 5 bases, the J end lost 0 bases, and 15 bases lay between the germline ends. This CDR3 is built from 16 residues. The germline CDR1 and CDR2 sequences are SEHNR and FQNEAQ (reference sequence). The CDR3 coding sequence is TGTGCCAGCAGCCCGCCCTTCGGGACTAGCACAGATACGCAGTATTTT. Amino acid sequence: CASSPPFGTSTDTQYF.

The chain combines TRBV7-2 with TRBJ1-2; 9 bases match TRBD1. The germline CDR1 and CDR2 sequences are SGHTA and FQGNSA. This CDR3 has 17 residues. With 7 bases clipped from V and 5 bases from J, the junction kept 17 bases outside the gene matches. CDR3 region: CASTYQTGGTLGYGYTF. The CDR3 DNA sequence: TGTGCCAGCACCTACCAAACAGGGGGCACCCTTGGTTATGGCTACACCTTC.

V gene TRBV3-1 (or the pseudogene TRBV3-2) combines with J gene TRBJ2-3; 10 positions match TRBD2. Germline CDR1 reads LGHDT; CDR2 reads YNNKEL (reference sequence). V was pared by 0 bases and J by 3 bases, with 3 bases of the junction left unmatched. The CDR3 has 16 amino acids. The CDR3 spells CASSQDLAGVTDTQYF. CDR3 sequence (DNA): TGTGCCAGCAGCCAAGACCTAGCGGGAGTAACAGATACGCAGTATTTT.

This chain joins TRBV7-2 and TRBJ2-7, with D possibly TRBD2 on 6 matching bases. CDR1 is SGHTA and CDR2 is FQGNSA in the germline V gene. This CDR3 spans 17 amino acids. V lost 3 bases to trimming and J lost 4 bases, with 22 bases between them. The CDR3 DNA reads TGTGCCAGCAGCTTCCAGACTAGTTCGACTTTTCTATACGAGCAGTACTTC. Translating it yields CASSFQTSSTFLYEQYF.

V gene TRBV7-9 combines with J gene TRBJ2-7, with 11 nucleotides matching TRBD1. Germline-derived CDR1 and CDR2 are SEHNR and FQNEAQ (reference sequence). CDR3 size: 14 residues. V lost 5 bases, J lost 4 bases, and 4 bases stayed unmatched. DNA for the CDR3: TGTGCCAGCAGCCAGGGACAGGGGGTTTACGAGCAGTACTTC. Protein product: CASSQGQGVYEQYF. The full variable domain, in which reference TRBV7-9 and TRBJ2-7 provide the parts outside the CDR3, is DTGVSQNPRHKITKRGQNVTFRCDPISEHNRLYWYRQTLGQGPEFLTYFQNEAQLEKSRLLSDRFSAERPKGSFSTLEIQRTEQGDSAMYLCASSQGQGVYEQYFGPGTRLTVT.

This clone was counted between two and nine times. The chain carries TRBV7-2 and TRBJ2-7; D remains ambiguous. The CDR3 extends over 15 amino acids. Germline loops: CDR1 SGHTA, CDR2 FQGNSA. The V end was cut by 5 bases, the J end by 1 base, with 15 bases between. The CDR3 region is CASSPHWASSYEQYF. CDR3 coding DNA: TGTGCCAGCAGCCCGCATTGGGCTTCATCCTACGAGCAGTACTTC.

The V gene is TRBV19, the J gene TRBJ1-4; a weak D match, TRBD1 (6 bases). Germline CDR1 is LNHDA and CDR2 is SQIVND (reference sequence). The CDR3 has 13 residues. V shed 2 bases and J shed 7 bases, with 8 bases lying between them. The CDR3 region has the DNA TGTGCCAGTAGTATACCAGGGGTTGAAAAACTGTTTTTT. Its translation: CASSIPGVEKLFF.

The chain has TRBV19 and TRBJ2-7; tentatively, D is TRBD2 (5 bases). This CDR3 has 15 residues. Germline V lookup: CDR1 LNHDA, CDR2 SQIVND (reference sequence). V was pared by 7 bases and J by 3 bases, with 19 bases between. The CDR3 loop is CASTFDASSYYEQYF. For the CDR3, the DNA is TGTGCCAGTACATTCGACGCTAGCAGCTACTACGAGCAGTACTTC.

V and J are TRBV4-3 and TRBJ1-1, with unresolved D. The CDR3 spans 15 residues. V was pared by 1 base and J by 1 base, with 10 bases between. Germline V gives CDR1 LGHNA, CDR2 YSLEER. The CDR3 loop reads CASSQALSGNTEAFF. CDR3 DNA sequence: TGCGCCAGCAGCCAAGCGCTGTCCGGGAACACTGAAGCTTTCTTT.

The rearrangement uses TRBV4-3 and TRBJ1-1; D not resolved. CDR1 and CDR2 from the germline V gene are LGHNA and YSLEER. V shed 4 bases and J shed 0 bases, with 15 bases lying between them. This CDR3 is 16 amino acids long. The CDR3: CASSRRPTGLNTEAFF. In nucleotides, the CDR3 is TGCGCCAGCAGCCGACGGCCTACGGGGTTGAACACTGAAGCTTTCTTT.

The chain links TRBV5-8 to TRBJ1-1; tentatively, D is TRBD1 (6 bases). Trimming stripped 3 bases from V and 5 bases from J, with 17 bases between. Germline CDR1 is SGHTS and CDR2 is YDEGEE. The CDR3 spans 15 residues. The CDR3 DNA follows: TGTGCCAGCAGCTCGATCAGGGGCATATGGACTGAAGCTTTCTTT. Its protein product is CASSSIRGIWTEAFF.

The chain uses TRBV30 and TRBJ1-4; 8 bases line up with TRBD1. CDR1 and CDR2 from the germline V gene are GTSNPN and SVGIG (reference sequence). V dropped 0 bases and J dropped 4; count of bases not matched to a gene: 7. The CDR3 spans 16 residues. The CDR3 region is CAWSVGQGALNEKLFF. In DNA form, the CDR3 reads TGTGCCTGGAGTGTAGGGCAGGGGGCCCTTAATGAAAAACTGTTTTTT. The variable domain in full, completed from reference TRBV30 and TRBJ1-4, reads SQTIHQWPATLVQPVGSPLSLECTVEGTSNPNLYWYRQAAGRGLQLLFYSVGIGQISSEVPQNLSASRPQDRQFILSSKKLLLSDSGFYLCAWSVGQGALNEKLFFGSGTQLSVL.

V and J are TRBV7-6 and TRBJ2-1; D is possibly TRBD2 (6 bases). CDR3 length: 15 residues. With 5 bases removed from V and 6 bases from J, the gap between germline ends came to 17 bases. Germline-derived CDR1 and CDR2 are SGHVS and FNYEAQ. The CDR3 DNA follows: TGTGCCAGCAGCCCAGGCCGAGGAGGGATCAATGAGCAGTTCTTC. This gives the protein CASSPGRGGINEQFF.

The chain employs TRBV6-5 and TRBJ1-3, with 7 nucleotides matching TRBD1. Germline-derived CDR1 and CDR2 are MNHEY and SVGAGI. V lost 4 bases, J lost 1 base, and 1 base stayed unmatched. This CDR3 is built from 14 residues. The CDR3 DNA follows: TGTGCCAGCAGTTCGACAGGGTCTGGAAACACCATATATTTT. Its translation: CASSSTGSGNTIYF.